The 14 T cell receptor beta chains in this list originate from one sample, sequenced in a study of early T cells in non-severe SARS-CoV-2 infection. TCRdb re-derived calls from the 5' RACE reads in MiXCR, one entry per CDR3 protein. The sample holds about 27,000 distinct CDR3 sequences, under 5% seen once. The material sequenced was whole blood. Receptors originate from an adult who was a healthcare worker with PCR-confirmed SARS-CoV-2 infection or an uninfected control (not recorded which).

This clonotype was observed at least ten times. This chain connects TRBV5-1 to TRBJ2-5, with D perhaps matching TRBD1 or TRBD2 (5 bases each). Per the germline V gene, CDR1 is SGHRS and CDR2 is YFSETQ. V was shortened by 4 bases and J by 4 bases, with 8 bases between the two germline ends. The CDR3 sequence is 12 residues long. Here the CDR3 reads CASSKGRETQYF. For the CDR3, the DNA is TGCGCCAGCAGCAAGGGGAGAGAGACCCAGTACTTC.

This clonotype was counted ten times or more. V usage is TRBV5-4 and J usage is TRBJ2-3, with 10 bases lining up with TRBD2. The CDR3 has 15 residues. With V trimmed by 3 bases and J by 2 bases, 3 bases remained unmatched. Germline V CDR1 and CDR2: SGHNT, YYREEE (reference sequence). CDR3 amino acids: CASSSGLAFTDTQYF. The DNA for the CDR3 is TGTGCCAGCAGCTCGGGACTAGCGTTCACAGATACGCAGTATTTT.

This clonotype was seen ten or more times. CDR3 region: CASRSTNTGELFF. CDR3 in DNA: TGTGCCAGCAGGTCTACGAACACCGGGGAGCTGTTTTTT. The genes are TRBV2 and TRBJ2-2, with D unresolved. The CDR3 runs 13 residues. V lost 6 bases and J 0 bases, leaving 5 bases between the germline ends. Looked up from germline, CDR1 is SNHLY and CDR2 is FYNNEI.

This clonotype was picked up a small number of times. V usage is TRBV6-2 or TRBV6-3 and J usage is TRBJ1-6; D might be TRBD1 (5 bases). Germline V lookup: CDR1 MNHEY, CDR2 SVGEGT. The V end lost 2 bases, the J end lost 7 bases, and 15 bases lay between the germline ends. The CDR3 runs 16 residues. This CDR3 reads CASSYPPGTVNSPLHF. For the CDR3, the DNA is TGTGCCAGCAGTTACCCCCCCGGGACGGTGAATTCACCCCTCCACTTT.

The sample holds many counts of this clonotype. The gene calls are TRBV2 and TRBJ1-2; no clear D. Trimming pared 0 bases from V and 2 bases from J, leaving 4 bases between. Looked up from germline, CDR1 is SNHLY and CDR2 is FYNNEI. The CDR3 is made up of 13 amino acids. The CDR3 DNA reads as TGTGCCAGCAGTGAAGCAGGGAACTATGGCTACACCTTC. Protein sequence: CASSEAGNYGYTF.

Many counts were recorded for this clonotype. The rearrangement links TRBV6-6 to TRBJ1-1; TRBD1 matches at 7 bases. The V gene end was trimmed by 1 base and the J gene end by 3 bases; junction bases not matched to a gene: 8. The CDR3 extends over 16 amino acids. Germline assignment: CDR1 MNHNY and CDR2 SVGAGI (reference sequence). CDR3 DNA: TGTGCCAGCAGTTACTGGGACAGACCCAAGGACACTGAAGCTTTCTTT. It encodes CASSYWDRPKDTEAFF.

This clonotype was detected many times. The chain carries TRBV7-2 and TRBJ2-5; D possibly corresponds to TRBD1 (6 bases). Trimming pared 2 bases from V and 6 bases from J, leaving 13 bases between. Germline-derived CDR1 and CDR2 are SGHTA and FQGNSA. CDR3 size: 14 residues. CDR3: CASSLKQGVKTQYF. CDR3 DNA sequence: TGTGCCAGCAGCTTAAAACAGGGAGTGAAGACCCAGTACTTC. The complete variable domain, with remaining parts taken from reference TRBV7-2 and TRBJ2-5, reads GAGVSQSPSNKVTEKGKDVELRCDPISGHTALYWYRQSLGQGLEFLIYFQGNSAPDKSGLPSDRFSAERTGGSVSTLTIQRTQQEDSAVYLCASSLKQGVKTQYFGPGTRLLVL.

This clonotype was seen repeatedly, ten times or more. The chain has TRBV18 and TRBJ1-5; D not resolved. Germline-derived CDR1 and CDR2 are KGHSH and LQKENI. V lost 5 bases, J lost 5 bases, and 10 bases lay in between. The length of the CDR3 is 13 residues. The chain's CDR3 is CASSIGEHQPQHF. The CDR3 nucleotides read TGTGCCAGCTCAATTGGGGAGCATCAGCCCCAGCATTTT.

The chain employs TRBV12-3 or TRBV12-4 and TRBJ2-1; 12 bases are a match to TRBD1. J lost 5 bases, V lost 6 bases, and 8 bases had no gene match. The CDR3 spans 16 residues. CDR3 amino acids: CASSWGTGGLHNEQFF. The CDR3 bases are TGTGCCAGCAGCTGGGGGACAGGGGGCTTACACAATGAGCAGTTCTTC.

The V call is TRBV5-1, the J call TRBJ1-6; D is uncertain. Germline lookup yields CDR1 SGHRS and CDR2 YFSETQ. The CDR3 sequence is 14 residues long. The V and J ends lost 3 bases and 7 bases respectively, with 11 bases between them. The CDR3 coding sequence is TGCGCCAGCAGCTCCTACGGACGGAATTCACCCCTCCACTTT. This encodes CASSSYGRNSPLHF. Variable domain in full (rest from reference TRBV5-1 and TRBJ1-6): KAGVTQTPRYLIKTRGQQVTLSCSPISGHRSVSWYQQTPGQGLQFLFEYFSETQRNKGNFPGRFSGRQFSNSRSEMNVSTLELGDSALYLCASSSYGRNSPLHFGNGTRLTVT.

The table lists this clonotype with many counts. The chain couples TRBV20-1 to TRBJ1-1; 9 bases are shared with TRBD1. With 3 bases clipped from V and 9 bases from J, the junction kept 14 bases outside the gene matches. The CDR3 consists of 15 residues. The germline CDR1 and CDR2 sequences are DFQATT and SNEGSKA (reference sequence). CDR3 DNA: TGCAGTGCTAGCCCTCCAAGACAGGGGGTAAATAAAGCTTTCTTT. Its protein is CSASPPRQGVNKAFF.

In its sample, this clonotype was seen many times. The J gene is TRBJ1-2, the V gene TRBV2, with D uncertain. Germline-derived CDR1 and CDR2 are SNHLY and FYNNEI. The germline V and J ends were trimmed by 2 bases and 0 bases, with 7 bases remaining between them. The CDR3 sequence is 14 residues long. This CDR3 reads CASSETRPNYGYTF. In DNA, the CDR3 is TGTGCCAGCAGTGAAACGAGACCTAACTATGGCTACACCTTC.

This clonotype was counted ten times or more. The CDR3 sequence is CASSQDWDPREQYF. In DNA form, the CDR3 reads TGCGCCAGCAGCCAAGATTGGGACCCGAGGGAGCAGTACTTC. The genes are TRBV4-3 and TRBJ2-7; D possibly uses TRBD1 or TRBD2 (5 bases each). In germline, CDR1 is LGHNA, CDR2 YSLEER. The germline V and J ends were trimmed by 0 bases and 7 bases, with 13 bases remaining between them. CDR3 length: 14 residues.

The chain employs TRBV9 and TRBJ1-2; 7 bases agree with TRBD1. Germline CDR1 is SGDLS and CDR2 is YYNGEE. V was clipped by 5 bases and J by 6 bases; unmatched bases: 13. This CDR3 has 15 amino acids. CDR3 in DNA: TGTGCCAGCAGTACAGGCAACCGACAGGGTCATGGCTACACCTTC. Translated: CASSTGNRQGHGYTF.